This passage covers 23 T cell receptor beta chains from one sample sequenced in a study of blood T cell repertoires in COVID-19. Libraries were prepared by immunoSEQ multiplex PCR; TCRdb keeps only in-frame clonotypes and omits some of them. The profile shows tens of thousands of clones, 91% of them singletons. Sequencing was done on a sample of peripheral blood. Source of these receptors: a woman in her seventies with active COVID-19.

The chain employs TRBV28 and TRBJ1-6, with D maybe TRBD1 (5 bases). This CDR3 is 13 amino acids long. V dropped 8 bases and J dropped 3 bases, with 8 bases sitting between them. Germline lookup yields CDR1 MDHEN and CDR2 SYDVKM. CDR3 protein: CASDSYYNSPLHF. The CDR3 nucleotides read TGTGCCAGCGACAGCTACTATAATTCACCCCTCCACTTT.

This rearrangement joins TRBV10-3 to TRBJ2-7, with D perhaps matching TRBD1 (5 bases). Looked up from germline, CDR1 is ENHRY and CDR2 is SYGVKD. Trimming took 6 bases from V and 6 from J, leaving 15 bases between them. The CDR3 is 13 amino acids. Here the CDR3 reads CAIRLTDLGEQYF. In nucleotides, the CDR3 is TGTGCCATCAGGCTGACAGACCTGGGCGAGCAGTACTTC.

J is TRBJ1-5 and V is TRBV6-2 or TRBV6-3; TRBD1 might be the D (6 bases). V was pared by 6 bases and J by 2 bases, with 17 bases between. The CDR3 is made up of 16 amino acids. Germline V lookup: CDR1 MNHEY, CDR2 SVGEGT. The CDR3 DNA reads as TGTGCCAGCAGCTCCCCGACAGGTCTCGGCAATCAGCCCCAGCATTTT. Amino acid sequence: CASSSPTGLGNQPQHF.

The genes are TRBV5-1 and TRBJ1-2; the D is unclear. In germline, CDR1 is SGHRS, CDR2 YFSETQ. Trimming removed 0 bases at V and 6 bases at J, with 15 bases between. The CDR3 covers 15 residues. The CDR3 spells CASSLDVRGTDGYTF. For the CDR3, the DNA is TGCGCCAGCAGCTTGGATGTCCGGGGTACGGATGGCTACACCTTC.

This chain connects TRBV28 to TRBJ2-7, with 12 positions matching TRBD2. Germline CDR1 reads MDHEN; CDR2 reads SYDVKM. Trimming cost V 5 bases and J 5 bases; bases outside gene matches: 7. CDR3 length: 15 amino acids. CDR3 DNA: TGTGCCAGCAGTCTTAGACTAGCGGGAGTTGACGAGCAGTACTTC. Protein sequence: CASSLRLAGVDEQYF.

The rearrangement uses TRBV4-1 and TRBJ2-2, with 8 bases identical to TRBD1. This CDR3 is 16 amino acids long. Germline CDR1 and CDR2: MGHRA and YSYEKL. Unmatched junction bases numbered 8, after V lost 3 bases and J lost 5 bases. The CDR3 sequence: CASSQERTGWTGELFF. The CDR3 region has the DNA TGCGCCAGCAGCCAGGAGCGGACAGGGTGGACCGGGGAGCTGTTTTTT.

The genes are TRBV6-2 or TRBV6-3 and TRBJ2-7; 11 bases match TRBD2. The germline V gene encodes CDR1 MNHEY and CDR2 SVGEGT. The trim removed 0 bases at V and 0 bases at J, leaving 7 bases unmatched. The CDR3 sequence is 18 residues long. Here the CDR3 DNA reads TGTGCCAGCAGTTACTCTCGGGGTAGCGGGAGGGCCTCCTACGAGCAGTACTTC. This encodes CASSYSRGSGRASYEQYF.

In its sample, this clone was seen once. The rearrangement uses TRBV5-6 and TRBJ1-2; D is unclear. Germline CDR1 is SGHDT and CDR2 is YYEEEE. The CDR3 runs to 12 residues. With 0 bases removed from V and 6 bases from J, the gap between germline ends came to 6 bases. CDR3: CASSLGQNGYTF. CDR3 sequence (DNA): TGTGCCAGCAGCTTGGGGCAGAATGGCTACACCTTC. The complete variable domain, with remaining parts taken from reference TRBV5-6 and TRBJ1-2, reads DAGVTQSPTHLIKTRGQQVTLRCSPKSGHDTVSWYQQALGQGPQFIFQYYEEEERQRGNFPDRFSGHQFPNYSSELNVNALLLGDSALYLCASSLGQNGYTFGSGTRLTVV.

The chain uses TRBV28 and TRBJ2-2, with a weak D call TRBD2 (5 bases). The germline V gene has CDR1 MDHEN and CDR2 SYDVKM. The CDR3 runs 14 residues. Trimming removed 5 bases at V and 6 bases at J, with 13 bases between. The CDR3 region is CASSLHTSPGELFF. The CDR3 nucleotides are TGTGCCAGCAGTCTCCACACTAGTCCCGGGGAGCTGTTTTTT.

In DNA, the CDR3 is TGTGCCAGCAGTAGTGTAGGGGCTAGCGACTACAATGAGCAGTTCTTC. Translation gives CASSSVGASDYNEQFF. J is TRBJ2-1 and V is TRBV2; TRBD2 might be the D (6 bases). The CDR3 runs 16 residues. Trimming pared 5 bases from V and 3 bases from J, leaving 17 bases between. Germline lookup yields CDR1 SNHLY and CDR2 FYNNEI. Full variable domain (remainder filled in from reference TRBV2 and TRBJ2-1): EPEVTQTPSHQVTQMGQEVILRCVPISNHLYFYWYRQILGQKVEFLVSFYNNEISEKSEIFDDQFSVERPDGSNFTLKIRSTKLEDSAMYFCASSSVGASDYNEQFFGPGTRLTVL.

The rearrangement joins TRBV6-6 to TRBJ1-1, with D possibly matching TRBD1 (5 bases). Germline CDR1 is MNHNY and CDR2 is SVGAGI (reference sequence). Trimming removed 6 bases at V and 5 bases at J, with 7 bases between. This CDR3 contains 11 residues. CDR3 nucleotides: TGTGCCAGCAGCGACAGTACTGAAGCTTTCTTT. Residues: CASSDSTEAFF.

The rearrangement links TRBV7-3 to TRBJ2-2; TRBD2 might be the D (6 bases). Trimming left V 5 bases short and J 0 bases short, with 10 bases between. The CDR3 is made up of 15 amino acids. Germline V CDR1 and CDR2: SGHTA, FQGTGA. The CDR3 loop is CASSPGLANTGELFF. The CDR3 nucleotides read TGTGCCAGCAGCCCGGGACTCGCGAACACCGGGGAGCTGTTTTTT.

The gene calls are TRBV7-2 and TRBJ2-3; 7 nucleotides agree with TRBD2. CDR3 length equals 17 residues. With V trimmed by 5 bases and J by 2 bases, 13 bases remained unmatched. The germline V gene has CDR1 SGHTA and CDR2 FQGNSA. CDR3 sequence: CASSPEGLAAFTDTQYF. The CDR3 DNA sequence: TGTGCCAGCAGCCCAGAGGGCCTAGCGGCTTTCACAGATACGCAGTATTTT. Full variable domain (missing parts from reference TRBV7-2 and TRBJ2-3): GAGVSQSPSNKVTEKGKDVELRCDPISGHTALYWYRQSLGQGLEFLIYFQGNSAPDKSGLPSDRFSAERTGGSVSTLTIQRTQQEDSAVYLCASSPEGLAAFTDTQYFGPGTRLTVL.

In its sample, this clone was seen a few times. V gene TRBV6-1 combines with J gene TRBJ2-7; the match to TRBD1 covers 7 bases. Trimming cost V 0 bases and J 2 bases; bases outside gene matches: 4. Germline lookup yields CDR1 MNHNS and CDR2 SASEGT. The CDR3 is made up of 15 amino acids. As DNA, the CDR3 is TGTGCCAGCAGTGAAGCCCCGACAGGGCCCTACGAGCAGTACTTC. Protein product: CASSEAPTGPYEQYF.

The V gene is TRBV6-5, the J gene TRBJ2-1; 8 bases are a match to TRBD1. CDR1 MNHEY and CDR2 SVGAGI come from the germline V gene. CDR3 length equals 16 residues. V dropped 4 bases and J dropped 3; count of bases not matched to a gene: 8. CDR3: CASSSSTGQVYNEQFF. CDR3 DNA sequence: TGTGCCAGCAGTTCCTCGACGGGACAGGTCTACAATGAGCAGTTCTTC.

The rearrangement links TRBV7-2 to TRBJ2-7, with TRBD1 identical over 8 bases. J lost 7 bases, V lost 4 bases, and 15 bases had no gene match. Germline CDR1 SGHTA, CDR2 FQGNSA. There are 16 residues in the CDR3. CDR3 coding DNA: TGTGCCAGCAGCTCACAATCCGGCAGGGGGCTTGGAGAGCAGTACTTC. It is translated as CASSSQSGRGLGEQYF.

The J gene is TRBJ1-2, the V gene TRBV28; D unresolved. V lost 5 bases and J lost 5, with 12 bases in between. Per germline, CDR1 MDHEN and CDR2 SYDVKM. CDR3 length equals 13 residues. DNA for the CDR3: TGTGCCAGCAGTGGACTTCCTGGGTATGGCTACACCTTC. Encoded protein: CASSGLPGYGYTF.

V gene TRBV19 combines with J gene TRBJ1-5; D remains unclear. Trimming left V 2 bases short and J 5 bases short, with 7 bases between. CDR3 length equals 13 residues. Germline CDR1 is LNHDA and CDR2 is SQIVND (reference sequence). The CDR3 loop is CASSISRYQPQHF. In DNA form, the CDR3 reads TGTGCCAGTAGTATATCGAGGTATCAGCCCCAGCATTTT.

V is TRBV2 and J is TRBJ1-1; possibly TRBD1 for D (6 bases). V was clipped by 6 bases and J by 3 bases, with 11 bases between them. The CDR3 sequence is 13 residues long. In germline, CDR1 is SNHLY, CDR2 FYNNEI. CDR3 loop: CASSVTGYTEAFF. The CDR3, as DNA: TGTGCCAGCAGCGTAACAGGGTACACTGAAGCTTTCTTT.

The chain couples TRBV5-1 to TRBJ1-1, with 7 nucleotides matching TRBD1. The trim removed 4 bases at V and 0 bases at J, leaving 6 bases unmatched. In germline, CDR1 is SGHRS, CDR2 YFSETQ. This CDR3 is built from 15 residues. The DNA for the CDR3 is TGCGCCAGCAGCGTCCAGGGGGAGGTGAACACTGAAGCTTTCTTT. Translating gives CASSVQGEVNTEAFF.

The J gene is TRBJ1-1, the V gene TRBV7-9; 8 bases line up with TRBD1. CDR1 and CDR2 (germline): SEHNR, FQNEAQ (reference sequence). The CDR3 is 13 amino acids. V shed 5 bases, J shed 4 bases, and the junction held 3 bases outside the gene matches. The CDR3 protein is CASSQDRVTEAFF. The CDR3 nucleotides are TGTGCCAGCAGCCAGGACAGGGTCACTGAAGCTTTCTTT.

The rearrangement uses TRBV27 and TRBJ1-1; 8 bases are shared with TRBD1. The CDR3 spans 16 residues. After removal of 5 bases from V and 6 bases from J, the junction contained 14 bases not matched to a gene. From germline, CDR1 is MNHEY and CDR2 SMNVEV (reference sequence). CDR3 region: CASSEYLDREGAEAFF. The CDR3, as DNA: TGTGCCAGCAGTGAATATTTGGACAGGGAGGGCGCTGAAGCTTTCTTT.

The gene calls are TRBV3-1 (or the pseudogene TRBV3-2) and TRBJ2-2, with D possibly TRBD1 on 6 matching bases. V was trimmed by 9 bases and J by 1 base, leaving 12 bases between them. The CDR3 spans 14 residues. Germline CDR1 LGHDT, CDR2 YNNKEL (reference sequence). CDR3 nucleotides: TGTGCCAGTCTGGAGACAGGGAACACCGGGGAGCTGTTTTTT. It yields the protein CASLETGNTGELFF.